The source of this T cell receptor beta chain is a study of blood T cells in healthy people across ages. Study findings and constraints: A roughly linear fall in TCR beta diversity per million T cells was seen with increasing age.

V lost 6 bases, J lost 5 bases, and 17 bases lay in between. CDR3 size: 15 residues. The germline V gene encodes CDR1 SGHRS and CDR2 YFSETQ. Note on this clonotype: Antigen unknown.

Then a second PCR, running about 6 to 12 cycles, was carried out with a sample-barcoded 5' primer and a J-beta primer mix. One entry per CDR3 protein results from TCRdb running MiXCR on the 5' RACE reads. The data hold about 780,000 distinct CDR3 sequences, with about 42% observed a single time. This sequence joins TRBV5-1 and TRBJ1-4, with D perhaps matching TRBD1 (5 bases). Sequencing was carried out using blood. The TCR was taken from a man older than 75 in good health. CDR3 DNA sequence: TGCGCCAGCAACCAAGAGGGACGGATGAATGAAAAACTGTTTTTT. This sequence encodes CASNQEGRMNEKLFF.